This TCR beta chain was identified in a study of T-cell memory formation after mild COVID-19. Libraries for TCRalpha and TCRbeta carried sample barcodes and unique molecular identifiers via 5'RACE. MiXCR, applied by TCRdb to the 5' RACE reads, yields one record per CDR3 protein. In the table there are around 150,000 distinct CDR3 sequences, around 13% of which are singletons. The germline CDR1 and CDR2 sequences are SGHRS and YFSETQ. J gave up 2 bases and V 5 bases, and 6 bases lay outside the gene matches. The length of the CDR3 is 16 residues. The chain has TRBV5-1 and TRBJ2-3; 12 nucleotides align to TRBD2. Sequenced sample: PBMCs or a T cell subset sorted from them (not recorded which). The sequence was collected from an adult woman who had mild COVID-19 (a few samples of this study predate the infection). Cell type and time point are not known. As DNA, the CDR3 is TGCGCCAGCAGACCGACTAGCGGGAGTTTCACAGATACGCAGTATTTT. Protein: CASRPTSGSFTDTQYF.